This TCR delta chain was identified in a study of delta chains in infants with herpesvirus infections. Study information: Infants infected with CMV after birth were searched for public fetal Vdelta1/Vgamma8 clonotype. Study-level findings and limits: Public-clonotype frequency seemingly fell with older age at infection. No race- or environment-matched controls existed, and samples were few.

Notes on this clone: What it binds is unknown. The junction and the germline gene differ at one end; a read error may be behind it.

Reverse transcription of PBMC RNA used primers specific for the gamma and delta chains. TCRdb re-processed the RT-PCR reads using CATT. The profile shows around 800 delta-chain clones, around 15% of them singletons. CDR1 is GEAIGNYY, CDR2 EKD, per germline. This CDR3 spans 14 amino acids. The chain carries TRDV2 and TRDJ1, with 9 bases that match TRDD3. The input for sequencing was peripheral blood, taken at time point 1 of longitudinal follow-up. This TCR was sampled from a human donor who was a Ugandan infant, either HIV-exposed or HIV-unexposed (not recorded which). The chain's CDR3 is CAGDVWGITDKLIF. As DNA, the CDR3 is TGTGCCGGTGACGTCTGGGGGATCACCGATAAACTCATCTTT.